Following are 2 T cell receptor beta chains from one sample sequenced in a study of shared clonotypes between healthy human individuals. Sequencing was performed with immunoSEQ multiplex PCR; in TCRdb, only in-frame clones are kept and a portion is missing. This repertoire shows under 2,500,000 clones, under 97% found once; its top ten account for around 0.13%. The sequenced sample consisted of naive CD4+ T cells sorted from blood. Subset of the sample: CD45RA+ positively selected. The receptor source for this set is a man aged 18 to 35 in good health.

The chain's CDR3 is CASSEAATGGIDNEQFF. For the CDR3, the DNA is TGTGCCAGCAGTGAAGCTGCGACAGGGGGCATTGACAATGAGCAGTTCTTC. The J gene is TRBJ2-1, the V gene TRBV6-1; 10 nucleotides match TRBD1. CDR1 MNHNS and CDR2 SASEGT come from the germline V gene. V gave up 0 bases and J gave up 5 bases; unmatched junction bases: 7. This CDR3 is 17 amino acids long.

The V gene is TRBV14, the J gene TRBJ1-1, with D possibly matching TRBD1 (5 bases). Germline V gives CDR1 SGHDN, CDR2 FVKESK. Trimming shortened V by 0 bases and J by 0 bases, and 23 bases separated the two germline ends. CDR3 length: 20 residues. The CDR3 nucleotides read TGTGCCAGCAGCCAAGATCCAAGGAACCTCCCGGGGGGGGTGAACACTGAAGCTTTCTTT. Its translation is CASSQDPRNLPGGVNTEAFF.